Below, 18 T cell receptor beta chains from the same sample are listed, as sequenced in a study of quantifying T cell responses using KT2 cells. Across the whole study: RNA was reverse transcribed with TCR alpha and beta constant-region primers.

A single-stranded UMI oligo with SP2 sequence was ligated to cDNA 3' ends. The first PCR ran around 4 cycles with an equimolar RC1.1 and RC1.2 beta primer mix. TCRdb recomputed calls from the UMI-ligation and nested PCR reads with MiXCR, one row per CDR3 protein. The top ten clones hold 8.5% to 10% of a sample with about 33,000 distinct CDR3 sequences, approximately 10% of them seen once. The sequencing input was PBMCs spiked with cells of the T cell clone KT2. Every receptor here comes from a human donor.

The chain carries TRBV27 and TRBJ2-1; 7 bases line up with TRBD2. J gave up 4 bases and V 5 bases, and 8 bases lay outside the gene matches. Per germline, CDR1 MNHEY and CDR2 SMNVEV (reference sequence). The CDR3 contains 15 residues. The CDR3, as DNA: TGTGCCAGCAGTCCGAGGACTAGTGCGTACAATGAGCAGTTCTTC. As protein: CASSPRTSAYNEQFF.

The genes are TRBV7-8 and TRBJ2-3; D remains ambiguous. V lost 4 bases, J lost 2 bases, and 10 bases lay in between. The germline V gene has CDR1 SGHVS and CDR2 FQNEAQ. The CDR3 sequence is 14 residues long. In DNA, the CDR3 is TGTGCCAGCAGCTGGGCGGTTGACACAGATACGCAGTATTTT. Translating it yields CASSWAVDTDTQYF.

This clonotype has ten or more counts. V gene TRBV7-6 combines with J gene TRBJ2-7; 10 bases line up with TRBD2. The junction had 10 bases not matched to a gene; V was cut back by 5 bases and J by 3 bases. The V gene's germline CDR1 is SGHVS and CDR2 FNYEAQ. The CDR3 has 16 residues. As DNA, the CDR3 is TGTGCCAGCAGCGCGACAGGACTAGCGGAAGTCTACGAGCAGTACTTC. Translating gives CASSATGLAEVYEQYF.

This clonotype was counted a few times. The rearrangement uses TRBV7-2 and TRBJ2-5, with TRBD2 as a possible D gene (6 bases). Trimming stripped 4 bases from V and 2 bases from J, with 17 bases between. Looked up from germline, CDR1 is SGHTA and CDR2 is FQGNSA. The CDR3 length is 16 residues. CDR3 nucleotides: TGTGCCAGCAGCTACCTAGGGCGCGGGACTCAAGAGACCCAGTACTTC. As protein: CASSYLGRGTQETQYF.

This clonotype has at least ten counts. The chain uses TRBV20-1 and TRBJ2-5; the D gene is possibly TRBD2 (6 bases). The length of the CDR3 is 16 residues. From germline, CDR1 is DFQATT and CDR2 SNEGSKA (reference sequence). The ends were cut back, 3 bases at V and 2 bases at J, with 19 bases in the middle. The CDR3, as DNA: TGCAGTGCTAGTGGGGGGACTTGGCACCTTCAAGAGACCCAGTACTTC. This gives the protein CSASGGTWHLQETQYF.

A few counts support this clonotype. The chain couples TRBV18 to TRBJ2-3; D is tentatively TRBD1 or TRBD2 (5 bases each). V lost 0 bases and J lost 2, with 12 bases in between. This CDR3 is built from 16 residues. CDR1 KGHSH and CDR2 LQKENI come from the germline V gene. The CDR3: CASSPPGRRNTDTQYF. As DNA, the CDR3 is TGTGCCAGCTCACCACCGGGACGGAGAAACACAGATACGCAGTATTTT.

This clonotype has just a few counts. The chain has TRBV30 and TRBJ2-3, with unresolved D. The V gene's germline CDR1 is GTSNPN and CDR2 SVGIG (reference sequence). The CDR3 consists of 12 residues. With 0 bases removed from V and 4 bases from J, the gap between germline ends came to 5 bases. CDR3 sequence (DNA): TGTGCCTGGAGTGTAGGTCCAGATACGCAGTATTTT. This gives the protein CAWSVGPDTQYF.

The table lists this clonotype with many counts. V gene TRBV20-1 combines with J gene TRBJ1-1; D may be TRBD1 (6 bases). V lost 3 bases and J 1 base, leaving 6 bases between the germline ends. Looked up from germline, CDR1 is DFQATT and CDR2 is SNEGSKA (reference sequence). This CDR3 comprises 12 residues. CDR3 bases: TGCAGTGCTAGGGACAGGAACACTGAAGCTTTCTTT. Its translation: CSARDRNTEAFF.

The chain couples TRBV5-5 to TRBJ1-4, with TRBD1 matching over 9 bases. CDR3 size: 17 residues. V was pared by 0 bases and J by 1 base, with 4 bases of the junction left unmatched. Germline loops: CDR1 SGHKS, CDR2 YYEKEE (reference sequence). For the CDR3, the DNA is TGTGCCAGCAGCTTGGCTCCGGACAGGGGAACTAATGAAAAACTGTTTTTT. Encoded protein: CASSLAPDRGTNEKLFF.

This clonotype was observed many times. V and J are TRBV29-1 and TRBJ2-7, with D possibly being TRBD1 (6 bases). This CDR3 has 12 amino acids. Between the trimmed V and J ends, which lost 8 bases and 6 bases, there was a span of 17 bases. Germline V gives CDR1 SQVTM, CDR2 ANQGSEA. The CDR3 nucleotides read TGCAGCATTTCAGGGGTCAGGAGCGAGCAGTACTTC. Amino acid sequence: CSISGVRSEQYF.

J is TRBJ2-3 and V is TRBV7-9, with D perhaps TRBD1 or TRBD2 (5 bases each). The CDR3 is made up of 13 amino acids. CDR1 is SEHNR, CDR2 FQNEAQ, per germline (reference sequence). Trimming cost V 5 bases and J 3 bases, with 9 bases left between them. CDR3 sequence reads: CASSGTNTDTQYF. CDR3 bases: TGTGCCAGCAGCGGGACCAATACAGATACGCAGTATTTT.

This clonotype was found many times. The chain employs TRBV20-1 and TRBJ2-1; D gene ambiguous. Germline lookup yields CDR1 DFQATT and CDR2 SNEGSKA (reference sequence). The ends were cut back, 1 base at V and 0 bases at J, with 1 base in the middle. The CDR3 contains 12 residues. The CDR3 nucleotides are TGCAGTGCTAGAGTCTCCTACAATGAGCAGTTCTTC. Amino acids: CSARVSYNEQFF.

This chain joins TRBV6-2 or TRBV6-3 and TRBJ1-5; TRBD1 matches at 8 bases. V gave up 0 bases and J gave up 7 bases; unmatched junction bases: 5. Germline CDR1 is MNHEY and CDR2 is SVGEGT. The CDR3 spans 15 residues. CDR3 loop: CASSYSTQGAQPQHF. CDR3 coding DNA: TGTGCCAGCAGTTACTCGACGCAGGGGGCCCAGCCCCAGCATTTT.

This clonotype has a count of ten or more. This rearrangement joins TRBV12-3 or TRBV12-4 to TRBJ1-1, with a tentative D call TRBD1 (5 bases). The CDR3 consists of 13 residues. V dropped 4 bases and J dropped 0 bases, with 6 bases sitting between them. This chain's CDR3 is CASSSGLNTEAFF. CDR3 nucleotides: TGTGCCAGCAGTTCAGGGTTGAACACTGAAGCTTTCTTT.

This clonotype was counted a few times. V is TRBV20-1 and J is TRBJ2-3; 15 bases are a match to TRBD2. The CDR3 has 18 residues. Germline CDR1 DFQATT, CDR2 SNEGSKA (reference sequence). Trimming removed 1 base from V and 2 bases from J; junction bases left unmatched: 7. CDR3 sequence: CSARVPGLAGGPTDTQYF. The CDR3 coding sequence is TGCAGTGCTAGAGTCCCGGGACTAGCGGGAGGCCCCACAGATACGCAGTATTTT.

Many counts were recorded for this clonotype. The chain carries TRBV10-1 and TRBJ2-5; D remains unclear. The germline V and J ends were trimmed by 4 bases and 5 bases, with 11 bases remaining between them. Looked up from germline, CDR1 is WNHNN and CDR2 is SYGVQD (reference sequence). This CDR3 has 13 amino acids. CDR3 region: CASSVTIGETQYF. CDR3 DNA: TGCGCCAGCAGTGTAACGATTGGGGAGACCCAGTACTTC.

This clonotype has ten or more counts. Here the CDR3 reads CASSGDIYNEQFF. Here the CDR3 DNA reads TGTGCCAGCAGTGGGGACATTTACAATGAGCAGTTCTTC. The chain links TRBV27 to TRBJ2-1, with D possibly TRBD1 on 6 matching bases. Germline V gene data show CDR1 as MNHEY and CDR2 as SMNVEV (reference sequence). CDR3 length: 13 amino acids. The germline V and J ends were trimmed by 5 bases and 4 bases, with 9 bases remaining between them.

This rearrangement joins TRBV11-2 to TRBJ1-2, with D possibly being TRBD1 (5 bases). CDR3 size: 14 residues. Looked up from germline, CDR1 is SGHAT and CDR2 is FQNNGV. Trimming cost V 7 bases and J 4 bases, with 16 bases left between them. CDR3 DNA sequence: TGTGCCAGCACCGAATACGGCGGGGGCTATGGCTACACCTTC. This sequence encodes CASTEYGGGYGYTF.